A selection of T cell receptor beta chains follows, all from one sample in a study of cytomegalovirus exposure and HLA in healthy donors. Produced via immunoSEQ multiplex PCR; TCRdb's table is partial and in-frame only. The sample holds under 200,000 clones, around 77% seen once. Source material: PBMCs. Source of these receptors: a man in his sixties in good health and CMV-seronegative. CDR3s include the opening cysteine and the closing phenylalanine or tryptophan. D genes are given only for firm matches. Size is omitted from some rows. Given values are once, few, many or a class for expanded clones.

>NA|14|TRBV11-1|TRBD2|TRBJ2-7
TGTGCCAGCAGTCAGGGACTAGCGGGAGACGAGCAGTACTTC
CASSQGLAGDEQYF
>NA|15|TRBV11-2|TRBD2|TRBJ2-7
TGTGCCAGCAGCTTAGGGTCGGGGGGAATCTACGAGCAGTACTTC
CASSLGSGGIYEQYF
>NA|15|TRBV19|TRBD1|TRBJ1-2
TGTGCCAGTAGTACAACAGGGGCCTCAGACTATGGCTACACCTTC
CASSTTGASDYGYTF
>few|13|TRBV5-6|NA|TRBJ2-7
TGTGCCAGCAGCAAGACAGGCATGCGCGAGCAGTACTTC
CASSKTGMREQYF
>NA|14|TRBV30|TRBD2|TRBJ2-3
TGTGCCTGGACTAGCGGGAGAAGCACAGATACGCAGTATTTT
CAWTSGRSTDTQYF
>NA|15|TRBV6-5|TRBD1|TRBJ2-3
TGTGCCAGCACCACTCGGACAGGTTGGGCAGATACGCAGTATTTT
CASTTRTGWADTQYF
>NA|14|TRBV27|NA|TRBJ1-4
TGTGCCAGCAGTTTATTCCGGGATCGGGGAAAACTGTTTTTT
CASSLFRDRGKLFF
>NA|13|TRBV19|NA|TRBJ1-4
TGTGCCAGTAGTCTCCAGAGGGGGTACGAACTGTTTTTT
CASSLQRGYELFF
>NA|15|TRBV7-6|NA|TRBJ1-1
TGTGCCAGCAGCGTAGGAGCTACCCTGAACACTGAAGCTTTCTTT
CASSVGATLNTEAFF
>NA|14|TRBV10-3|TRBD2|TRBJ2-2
TGTGCCTCCCGGACTAGCGGGAGAGGCGGGGAGCTGTTTTTT
CASRTSGRGGELFF
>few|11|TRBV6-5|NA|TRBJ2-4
TGTGCCAGCAGTGCACAGGGTAATCAGTACTTC
CASSAQGNQYF
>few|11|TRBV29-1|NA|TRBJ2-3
TGCAGCGTTAGCGTAGTGGATACGCAGTATTTT
CSVSVVDTQYF
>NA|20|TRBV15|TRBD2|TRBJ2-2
TGTGCCACCAGCAGAGATCTTACGAGCGGTTGGGGGGGATCTGCCGGGGAGCTGTTTTTT
CATSRDLTSGWGGSAGELFF
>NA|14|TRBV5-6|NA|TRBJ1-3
TGTGCCAGCAGCTTTAGTGACTCTGGAAACACCATATATTTT
CASSFSDSGNTIYF
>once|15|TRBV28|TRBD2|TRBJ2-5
TGTGCCAGCAGTTTCCTAGCGGGGGGTAAAGAGACCCAGTACTTC
CASSFLAGGKETQYF
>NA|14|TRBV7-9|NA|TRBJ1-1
TGTTCCAGCAGCCATCAAGACACGAACACTGAAGCTTTCTTT
CSSSHQDTNTEAFF
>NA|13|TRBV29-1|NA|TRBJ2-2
TGCAGCGTTGACCTAGGTTACACCGGGGAGCTGTTTTTT
CSVDLGYTGELFF
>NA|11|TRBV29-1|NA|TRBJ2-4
TGCAGCGTTGACAGGGGGGACATTCAGTACTTC
CSVDRGDIQYF
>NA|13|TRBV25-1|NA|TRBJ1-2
TGTGCCAGCAGTGAGGGCAGTTGGCATGGCTACCCCTTC
CASSEGSWHGYPF
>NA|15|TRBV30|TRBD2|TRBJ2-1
TGTGCCTGGAGTGTACTAGCGGGAGGGACCAATGAGCAGTTCTTC
CAWSVLAGGTNEQFF
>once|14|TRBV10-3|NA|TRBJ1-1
TGTGCCATCAGTATTCAAGGACAGCACACTGAAGCTTTCTTT
CAISIQGQHTEAFF
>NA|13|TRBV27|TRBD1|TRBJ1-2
TGTGCCAGCAGAGACAGGGGAATGGATGGCTACACCTTC
CASRDRGMDGYTF
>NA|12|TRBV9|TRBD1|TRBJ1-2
TGTGCCTCCATGGACAGGGTCTATGGCTACACCTTC
CASMDRVYGYTF
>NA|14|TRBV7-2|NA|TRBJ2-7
TGTGCCAGCAGCCAAGACACGGGGAACTACGAGCAGTACTTC
CASSQDTGNYEQYF
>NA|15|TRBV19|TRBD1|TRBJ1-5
TGTGCCAGTAGTAGGGACAGGGATATCAATCAGCCCCAGCATTTT
CASSRDRDINQPQHF
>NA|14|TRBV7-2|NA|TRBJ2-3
TGTGCCAGCAGCCCCCTACTTAGCACAGATACGCAGTATTTT
CASSPLLSTDTQYF
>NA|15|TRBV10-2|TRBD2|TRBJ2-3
TGCGCCAGCAGTGGACAGCGGGGGCTCTCAGATACGCAGTATTTT
CASSGQRGLSDTQYF
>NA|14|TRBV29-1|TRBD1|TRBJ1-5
TGCAGCGTGGCAGGGACAGCGGATTCTCAGCCCCAGCATTTT
CSVAGTADSQPQHF
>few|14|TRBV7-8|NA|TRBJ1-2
TGTGCCAGCAGCTTGGGAGATTTAAACTATGGCTACACCTTC
CASSLGDLNYGYTF
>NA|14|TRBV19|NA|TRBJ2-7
TGTGCCTCCAGTGATAGGACACAGTCCTACGAGCAGTACTTC
CASSDRTQSYEQYF
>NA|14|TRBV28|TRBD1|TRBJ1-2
TGTGCCAGCAGCGGACAGGCCAACATCTATGGCTACACCTTC
CASSGQANIYGYTF
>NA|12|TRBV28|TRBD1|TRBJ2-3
TGTGCCAGCACTCAAGAGGGGGCGACGCAGTATTTT
CASTQEGATQYF
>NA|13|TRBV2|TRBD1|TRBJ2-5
TGTGCCAGCAGTCGATACAGGGGAGAGACCCAGTACTTC
CASSRYRGETQYF
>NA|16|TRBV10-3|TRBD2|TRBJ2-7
TGTGCCATCAGCTCCCCTCCCAGCGGGGGCATCTACGAGCAGTACTTC
CAISSPPSGGIYEQYF
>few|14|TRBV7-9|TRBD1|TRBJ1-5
TGTGCCAGCAGGGACGGGACAGAGAATCAGCCCCAGCATTTT
CASRDGTENQPQHF
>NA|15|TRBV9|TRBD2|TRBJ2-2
TGTGCCAGCAGCGTAGCTGCTAGCGGGTCTGGGGAGCTGTTTTTT
CASSVAASGSGELFF
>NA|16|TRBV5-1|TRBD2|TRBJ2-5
TGCGCCAGCAGCCCCCCGGGACTAGCGAGGCAAGAGACCCAGTACTTC
CASSPPGLARQETQYF
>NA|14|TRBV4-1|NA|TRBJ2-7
TGCGCCAGCAGCCCCGGGCAGGGGGGATACGAGCAGTACTTC
CASSPGQGGYEQYF
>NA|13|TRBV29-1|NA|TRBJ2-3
TGCAGCGTTGAAGAATCAGGCACAGATACGCAGTATTTT
CSVEESGTDTQYF
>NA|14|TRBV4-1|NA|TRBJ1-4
TGCGCCAGCAGCCAAGCACAGCTTCGGGAAAAACTGTTTTTT
CASSQAQLREKLFF
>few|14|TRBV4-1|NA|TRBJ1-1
TGCGCCAGCAGCCATGCCGCGGGGTACACTGAAGCTTTCTTT
CASSHAAGYTEAFF